This passage covers 21 T cell receptor beta chains from one sample sequenced in a study of cytomegalovirus exposure and HLA in healthy donors (dated by TCRdb to about 2017). The method behind the library was the immunoSEQ multiplex PCR assay. In TCRdb, the immuneACCESS table is reduced to in-frame sequences with V and J assigned. These tables do not hold every clone; where another copy was compared, an unresolved V gene accounts for under half, and the others remain unexplained. The sample yields 250,000 to 400,000 clones; about 90% were counted once. The top ten hold over 1% of the sample. The sample comprised PBMCs. The receptors shown here come from a woman younger than 45 in good health and CMV-seropositive.

Details on this clone: This CDR3 is also generated by other DNA sequences in the sample. The chain recombines TRBV15 with TRBJ1-1; no definite D call. This CDR3 is 12 amino acids long. The V gene lost 3 bases and the J gene lost 0 bases, with 2 bases spanning the gap. Germline CDR1 and CDR2: LNHNV and YYDKDF (reference sequence). The CDR3 bases are TGTGCCACCAGCAGGGTGAACACTGAAGCTTTCTTT. This codes for CATSRVNTEAFF.

The rearrangement joins TRBV9 to TRBJ2-1; 10 nucleotides agree with TRBD2. The CDR3 loop spans 16 amino acids. The J segment lost 2 bases and the V segment lost 3 bases, leaving 5 bases of the junction unmatched. Germline lookup yields CDR1 SGDLS and CDR2 YYNGEE. For the CDR3, the DNA is TGTGCCAGCAGCGGAGCCCTAGCGGGGGCCTACAATGAGCAGTTCTTC. Amino acid sequence: CASSGALAGAYNEQFF.

The CDR3 here is CASSSGPGGSYGYTF. The CDR3 nucleotides read TGTGCCAGCAGCTCGGGCCCCGGGGGATCCTATGGCTACACCTTC. The chain uses TRBV5-4 and TRBJ1-2, with D maybe TRBD1 (5 bases). Germline V CDR1 and CDR2: SGHNT, YYREEE (reference sequence). Deletions cut 3 bases from V and 4 bases from J, with 16 bases between. The CDR3 totals 15 residues.

The chain carries TRBV2 and TRBJ2-1; D ambiguous. Germline-derived CDR1 and CDR2 are SNHLY and FYNNEI. V lost 11 bases, J lost 3 bases, and 8 bases lay in between. The CDR3 extends over 11 amino acids. CDR3 region: CAGSVYNEQFF. CDR3 sequence (DNA): TGTGCCGGTTCGGTCTACAATGAGCAGTTCTTC.

This chain uses TRBV13 with TRBJ1-3; D may be TRBD1 (5 bases). Between the trimmed V and J ends, which lost 5 bases and 0 bases, there was a span of 14 bases. Per the germline V gene, CDR1 is PRHDT and CDR2 is FYEKMQ (reference sequence). CDR3 length: 16 residues. Here the CDR3 DNA reads TGTGCCAGCAGCCCGCCGACAGCGTTCTCTGGAAACACCATATATTTT. Translated: CASSPPTAFSGNTIYF.

The J gene is TRBJ1-6, the V gene TRBV6-5; D is undetermined. V dropped 8 bases and J dropped 5 bases, with 7 bases sitting between them. CDR3 length equals 12 residues. Germline V lookup: CDR1 MNHEY, CDR2 SVGAGI. The CDR3 nucleotides are TGTGCCAGCCAGAGCAATAATTCACCCCTCCACTTT. Encoded protein: CASQSNNSPLHF.

This rearrangement joins TRBV19 to TRBJ1-2; D remains ambiguous. The germline V gene has CDR1 LNHDA and CDR2 SQIVND (reference sequence). This CDR3 comprises 16 residues. V was clipped by 7 bases and J by 0 bases, with 18 bases between them. The CDR3 loop reads CASMVTGAGSNYGYTF. In DNA form, the CDR3 reads TGTGCCAGTATGGTTACTGGTGCAGGTTCTAACTATGGCTACACCTTC.

The chain joins TRBV6-5 to TRBJ2-3, with D perhaps TRBD2 (6 bases). Trimming stripped 8 bases from V and 6 bases from J, with 12 bases between. The CDR3 has 12 amino acids. The germline CDR1 and CDR2 sequences are MNHEY and SVGAGI. CDR3 sequence (DNA): TGTGCCAGCGGGAGACTAGAGGATACGCAGTATTTT. It is translated as CASGRLEDTQYF.

This clone was found once. V gene TRBV7-6 combines with J gene TRBJ2-2; TRBD2 matches at 12 bases. The CDR3 sequence is 17 residues long. Germline V CDR1 and CDR2: SGHVS, FNYEAQ. V shed 4 bases, J shed 1 base, and the junction held 4 bases outside the gene matches. DNA for the CDR3: TGTGCCAGCAGCTCACTACTAGCGGGAGGGAACACCGGGGAGCTGTTTTTT. Its translation: CASSSLLAGGNTGELFF. The full variable domain, rest sourced from reference TRBV7-6 and TRBJ2-2, is GAGVSQSPRYKVTKRGQDVALRCDPISGHVSLYWYRQALGQGPEFLTYFNYEAQQDKSGLPNDRFSAERPEGSISTLTIQRTEQRDSAMYRCASSSLLAGGNTGELFFGEGSRLTVL.

This clone was detected a few times. The chain employs TRBV19 and TRBJ2-7; 12 positions agree with TRBD2. The CDR3 loop spans 15 amino acids. Germline CDR1 and CDR2: LNHDA and SQIVND (reference sequence). V gave up 5 bases and J gave up 6 bases; unmatched junction bases: 8. The CDR3 nucleotides read TGTGCCAGTAGTGAACCTAGCGGGGGGGCTTTCGAGCAGTACTTC. Translated, it gives CASSEPSGGAFEQYF.

The genes are TRBV29-1 and TRBJ2-7; 7 nucleotides match TRBD2. V shed 1 base and J 1 base; nucleotides not matched to a gene: 7. CDR3 size: 15 residues. Germline V gives CDR1 SQVTM, CDR2 ANQGSEA. CDR3 sequence: CSVEGLAGASYEQYF. The CDR3 DNA sequence: TGCAGCGTTGAAGGTCTGGCGGGAGCGTCCTACGAGCAGTACTTC.

The chain employs TRBV7-2 and TRBJ1-5; the match to TRBD1 covers 8 bases. Germline V gene sequence: CDR1 SGHTA, CDR2 FQGNSA. The CDR3 contains 17 residues. V trimming: 5 bases; J trimming: 0 bases; junction bases outside the gene matches: 9. The CDR3 sequence is CASSPTRGPYSNQPQHF. In DNA, the CDR3 is TGTGCCAGCAGCCCAACCAGGGGGCCCTATAGCAATCAGCCCCAGCATTTT.

This clone was recorded only once. The chain carries TRBV27 and TRBJ2-1; a possible D gene is TRBD1 (6 bases). Germline V gives CDR1 MNHEY, CDR2 SMNVEV (reference sequence). The germline V and J ends were trimmed by 6 bases and 0 bases, with 15 bases remaining between them. The CDR3 spans 16 residues. CDR3 loop: CASSLTGPSSYNEQFF. The CDR3 bases are TGTGCCAGCAGCCTTACAGGGCCAAGCTCCTACAATGAGCAGTTCTTC.

Turning to this clone: Other DNA sequences in the same sample also yield this CDR3. The rearrangement uses TRBV19 and TRBJ2-1, with D unclear. V lost 3 bases and J 4 bases, leaving 7 bases between the germline ends. The CDR3 consists of 13 residues. From germline, CDR1 is LNHDA and CDR2 SQIVND (reference sequence). CDR3 in DNA: TGTGCCAGTAGTATTGTGCTATACAATGAGCAGTTCTTC. It translates to CASSIVLYNEQFF.

The V gene is TRBV6-5, the J gene TRBJ2-7; D is possibly TRBD1 (6 bases). Germline V CDR1 and CDR2: MNHEY, SVGAGI. V lost 4 bases and J lost 2, with 9 bases in between. The CDR3 has 13 amino acids. DNA of the CDR3: TGTGCCAGCAGTTTTGGGGGCCCCTACGAGCAGTACTTC. Its protein product is CASSFGGPYEQYF.

This chain links TRBV28 with TRBJ1-5, with unresolved D. Trimming removed 3 bases from V and 4 bases from J, with 10 bases in between. CDR3 length: 14 residues. From germline, CDR1 is MDHEN and CDR2 SYDVKM. The CDR3 DNA reads TGTGCCAGCAGTTTGACACAACGGAATCAGCCCCAGCATTTT. Translating it yields CASSLTQRNQPQHF.

The chain uses TRBV6-5 and TRBJ2-5; 7 nucleotides agree with TRBD1. V was clipped by 5 bases and J by 1 base; unmatched bases: 1. The CDR3 covers 13 residues. Germline-derived CDR1 and CDR2 are MNHEY and SVGAGI. The CDR3 spells CASSHRGQETQYF. The CDR3, as DNA: TGTGCCAGCAGTCACAGGGGCCAAGAGACCCAGTACTTC.

This chain uses TRBV2 with TRBJ2-1, with 12 positions matching TRBD2. This CDR3 is 18 amino acids long. With 7 bases clipped from V and 1 base from J, the junction kept 11 bases outside the gene matches. Germline CDR1 and CDR2: SNHLY and FYNNEI. Written as DNA, the CDR3 is TGTGCCAGCACCAGAACCCCTAGCGGGGGGGGTTCCTACAATGAGCAGTTCTTC. Translating gives CASTRTPSGGGSYNEQFF.

In DNA, the CDR3 is TGTGCCAGCAGTTTAATTTTTGGTCAGCCCCAGCATTTT. The encoded protein is CASSLIFGQPQHF. J is TRBJ1-5 and V is TRBV27; D is ambiguous. This CDR3 region has 13 residues. V lost 2 bases and J lost 6, with 8 bases in between. Germline V lookup: CDR1 MNHEY, CDR2 SMNVEV (reference sequence).

The chain links TRBV7-9 to TRBJ2-7; possible D gene TRBD1, 6 bases. V was trimmed by 5 bases and J by 2 bases, leaving 13 bases between them. The CDR3 totals 14 residues. CDR1 and CDR2 (germline): SEHNR, FQNEAQ (reference sequence). The chain's CDR3 is CASSRRQETYEQYF. In DNA, the CDR3 is TGTGCCAGCAGCCGCCGACAGGAAACCTACGAGCAGTACTTC.

V is TRBV4-3 and J is TRBJ2-5, with no clear D. The CDR3 spans 14 residues. Germline-derived CDR1 and CDR2 are LGHNA and YSLEER. V lost 0 bases and J 14 bases, leaving 19 bases between the germline ends. The CDR3 spells CASSQDGLSGNLYF. For the CDR3, the DNA is TGCGCCAGCAGCCAAGACGGGTTGTCCGGTAACCTATACTTC.